Following are 5 T cell receptor beta chains from one sample sequenced in a study of cytomegalovirus exposure and HLA in healthy donors. PCR amplification relied on 60 Vbeta primers (plus 13 Jbeta primers). Profiling relied on immunoSEQ multiplex PCR, and the TCRdb table lists in-frame clones only, not all of them. This sample yields about 180,000 clones, of which 72% are seen a single time; about 2.5% belongs to the top ten. Sequencing was done on a sample of PBMCs. These receptors originate from a human donor in good health.

The genes are TRBV5-4 and TRBJ2-3, with 7 bases aligning to TRBD1. Germline CDR1 reads SGHNT; CDR2 reads YYREEE (reference sequence). Trimming at V came to 1 base and at J to 4 bases, leaving 3 bases not matched to a gene. The CDR3 extends over 14 amino acids. CDR3 protein: CASSLRQGADTQYF. CDR3 coding DNA: TGTGCCAGCAGCTTGAGGCAGGGGGCAGATACGCAGTATTTT.

Concerning this clone: The same CDR3 can be traced to other DNA sequences in this sample. The rearrangement uses TRBV19 and TRBJ2-7; 7 positions match TRBD1. Germline CDR1 is LNHDA and CDR2 is SQIVND (reference sequence). With 1 base clipped from V and 1 base from J, the junction kept 1 base outside the gene matches. The CDR3 has 14 amino acids. The CDR3 DNA follows: TGTGCCAGTAGTATAGGGGGACAGTCCTACGAGCAGTACTTC. It translates to CASSIGGQSYEQYF.

This clone has only a few counts. V gene TRBV9 combines with J gene TRBJ2-5, with 8 bases fitting TRBD1. Germline CDR1 is SGDLS and CDR2 is YYNGEE. The CDR3 covers 18 residues. Losses at the gene ends were 4 bases for V and 4 bases for J; bases not matched to a gene: 18. The CDR3 loop is CASSPVSGTGTFGETQYF. CDR3 DNA: TGTGCCAGCAGCCCTGTATCGGGGACAGGAACATTCGGAGAGACCCAGTACTTC.

This chain connects TRBV6-5 to TRBJ2-5, with D hard to call. The J call is doubtful: the DNA matches TRBJ2-7 better. The CDR3 loop spans 13 amino acids. Per germline, CDR1 MNHEY and CDR2 SVGAGI. The CDR3 coding sequence is TGTGCCAGCAGTTACTCAGTGAGCTACGAGCAGTACTTC. Protein sequence: CASSYSVSYEQYF.

The chain joins TRBV6-5 to TRBJ1-5, with 11 positions matching TRBD1. The germline gives CDR1 MNHEY, CDR2 SVGAGI. Trimming removed 6 bases from V and 6 bases from J; junction bases left unmatched: 7. The CDR3 is 15 residues long. This CDR3 is CASRRTGGAGQPQHF. The CDR3 nucleotides are TGTGCCAGCAGGAGGACAGGGGGCGCGGGTCAGCCCCAGCATTTT.